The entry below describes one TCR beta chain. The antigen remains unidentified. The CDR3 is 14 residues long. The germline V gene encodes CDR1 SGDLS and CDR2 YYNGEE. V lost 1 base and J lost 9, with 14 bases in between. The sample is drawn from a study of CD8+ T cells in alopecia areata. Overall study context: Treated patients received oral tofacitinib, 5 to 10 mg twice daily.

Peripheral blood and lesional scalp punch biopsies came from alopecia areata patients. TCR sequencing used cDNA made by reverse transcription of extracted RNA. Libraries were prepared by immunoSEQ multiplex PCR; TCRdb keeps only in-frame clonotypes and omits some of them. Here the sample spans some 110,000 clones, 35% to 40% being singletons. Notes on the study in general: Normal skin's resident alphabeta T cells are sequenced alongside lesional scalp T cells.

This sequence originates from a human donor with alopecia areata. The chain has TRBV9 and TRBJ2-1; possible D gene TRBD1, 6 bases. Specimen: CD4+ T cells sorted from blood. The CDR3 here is CASSVIQGFGEQFF. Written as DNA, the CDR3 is TGTGCCAGCAGCGTAATACAGGGTTTTGGTGAGCAGTTCTTC.